This T cell receptor (beta chain) is drawn from a study of blood T cells in healthy people across ages. Whole-study findings and limits: Among T cells, TCR beta diversity per million cells dropped roughly linearly as age rose. More naive CD4+ cells and higher diversity marked long-lived donors relative to aged donors. Across samples, TCR beta diversity tracked strongly with naive T cell percentage.

The CDR3 sequence is 11 residues long. In germline, CDR1 is SQVTM, CDR2 ANQGSEA. Trimming cost V 6 bases and J 6 bases; bases outside gene matches: 5. On this clonotype itself: Its antigen is not known.

Next came a second PCR, run for roughly 6 to 11 cycles, which used a sample-barcoded 5' primer along with a J-beta primer mix. One entry per CDR3 protein results from TCRdb running MiXCR on the 5' RACE reads. The sample has fewer than 900,000 distinct CDR3 sequences, around 46% seen once. A minimum of 6 million PBMCs was isolated per sample. Sequenced sample: blood. The receptor comes from a woman aged 60 to 75 in good health. The rearrangement joins TRBV29-1 to TRBJ2-7, with TRBD1 identical over 7 bases. The CDR3: CSVSGGSEQYF. In DNA, the CDR3 is TGCAGCGTCTCAGGGGGTTCCGAGCAGTACTTC.